This T cell receptor (beta chain) was identified during a study of blood T cells in healthy people across ages. Study-level results: Whereas aged donors had fewer naive CD4+ cells, long-lived donors had more of them and higher diversity.

Ranging in age from roughly 6 to 100, the donors were healthy Caucasian individuals from Russia. Each sample had at least 6.5 million PBMCs isolated. Trimming took 0 bases from V and 6 from J, leaving 25 bases between them. This CDR3 spans 19 amino acids. The germline gives CDR1 MRHNA, CDR2 SNTAGT. Worth noting for this clonotype: Its antigen remains unidentified.

Then a second PCR, running roughly 7 to 11 cycles, was carried out with a sample-barcoded 5' primer and a J-beta primer mix. TCRdb ran MiXCR on the 5' RACE reads and lists one entry per CDR3 protein. This table holds approximately 600,000 distinct CDR3 sequences, roughly three fifths found once. The clonotype was recovered from a man between 60 and 75 years old in good health. The chain employs TRBV6-4 and TRBJ2-3; D gene unclear. Sample: blood. The DNA of the CDR3 is TGTGCCAGCAGTGACTCGTCTCCGCCCCGTTTAATCGTTAGGGATACGCAGTATTTT. Protein: CASSDSSPPRLIVRDTQYF.